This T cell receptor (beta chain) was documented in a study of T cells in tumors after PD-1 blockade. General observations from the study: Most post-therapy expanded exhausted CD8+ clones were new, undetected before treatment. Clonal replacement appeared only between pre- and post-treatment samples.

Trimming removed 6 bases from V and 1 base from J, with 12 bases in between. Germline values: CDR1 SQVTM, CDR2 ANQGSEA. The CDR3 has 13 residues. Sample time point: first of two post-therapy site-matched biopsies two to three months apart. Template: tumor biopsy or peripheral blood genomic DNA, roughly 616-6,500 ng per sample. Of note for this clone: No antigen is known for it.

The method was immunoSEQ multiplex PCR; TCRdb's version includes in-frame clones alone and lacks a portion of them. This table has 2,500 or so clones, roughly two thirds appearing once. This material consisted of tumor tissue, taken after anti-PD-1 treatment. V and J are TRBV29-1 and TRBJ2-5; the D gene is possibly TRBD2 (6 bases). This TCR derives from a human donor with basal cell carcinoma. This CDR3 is CSVGLLVQETQYF. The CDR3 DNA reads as TGCAGCGTGGGACTTCTTGTCCAAGAGACCCAGTACTTC. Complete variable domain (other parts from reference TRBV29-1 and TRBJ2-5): SAVISQKPSRDICQRGTSLTIQCQVDSQVTMMFWYRQQPGQSLTLIATANQGSEATYESGFVIDKFPISRPNLTFSTLTVSNMSPEDSSIYLCSVGLLVQETQYFGPGTRLLVL.